Listed here is a single T cell receptor (beta chain). The sample originates from a study of patients and donors after allogeneic stem cell transplantation. TCRdb used MiXCR to reprocess the RT-PCR reads, holding one entry per CDR3 protein. The sample carries approximately 21,000 distinct CDR3 sequences, around 30% recorded once. This CDR3 contains 14 residues. V lost 0 bases to trimming and J lost 6 bases; unmatched junction nucleotides: 0. Germline V gene lookup returns CDR1 SGDLS and CDR2 YYNGEE. Sequencing used blood, either unsorted or a sorted T cell fraction (not recorded which). This TCR derives from a human donor who was either an allogeneic HSCT recipient or a stem cell or donor lymphocyte infusion donor (not recorded which). It is not recorded whose cells these are; they may come from a transplant donor. The rearrangement links TRBV9 to TRBJ1-4; 9 bases align to TRBD1. The CDR3 DNA reads as TGTGCCAGCAGCGTAGGGACAGGGGATGAAAAACTGTTTTTT. It yields the protein CASSVGTGDEKLFF.